One and the same sample provided the 21 T cell receptor beta chains below, sequenced in a study of blood T cell repertoires in COVID-19. TCRdb's table, derived via immunoSEQ multiplex PCR, lists solely in-frame clones and lacks some. The data contain about 110,000 clones, around 90% of them singletons. Source material: peripheral blood. The receptors here all came from a man between 35 and 55 years old with active or convalescent COVID-19.

The chain employs TRBV30 and TRBJ2-3; a possible D gene is TRBD2 (5 bases). CDR1 and CDR2 (germline): GTSNPN, SVGIG (reference sequence). V was shortened by 4 bases and J by 2 bases, with 10 bases between the two germline ends. This CDR3 has 13 amino acids. The CDR3 DNA is TGTGCCTGGACCCGGGATTTCACAGATACGCAGTATTTT. Translating gives CAWTRDFTDTQYF.

The rearrangement links TRBV18 to TRBJ2-3, with 13 bases identical to TRBD2. CDR3 length equals 16 residues. Trimming removed 6 bases from V and 3 bases from J; junction bases left unmatched: 6. Germline CDR1 is KGHSH and CDR2 is LQKENI. Written as DNA, the CDR3 is TGTGCCAGCTCCCGGCCGGGACTAGCGGGAACAGATACGCAGTATTTT. Residues: CASSRPGLAGTDTQYF.

This chain joins TRBV19 and TRBJ2-1; 11 nucleotides agree with TRBD1. V trimming: 5 bases; J trimming: 6 bases; junction bases outside the gene matches: 6. The CDR3 spans 15 residues. Germline assignment: CDR1 LNHDA and CDR2 SQIVND (reference sequence). The CDR3 protein is CASSPGTGGSNEQFF. Written as DNA, the CDR3 is TGTGCCAGTAGTCCCGGGACAGGGGGGAGCAATGAGCAGTTCTTC.

J is TRBJ2-2 and V is TRBV19, with D possibly matching TRBD1 (6 bases). In germline, CDR1 is LNHDA, CDR2 SQIVND (reference sequence). CDR3 length: 14 amino acids. Trimming cost V 4 bases and J 3 bases, with 9 bases left between them. The CDR3 DNA follows: TGTGCCAGTAGTAAAAAGGGGGACACCGGGGAGCTGTTTTTT. It codes for CASSKKGDTGELFF.

V and J are TRBV4-3 and TRBJ2-7; 9 nucleotides align to TRBD1. This CDR3 region has 20 residues. Germline-derived CDR1 and CDR2 are LGHNA and YSLEER. Trimming at V came to 0 bases and at J to 1 base, leaving 16 bases not matched to a gene. DNA of the CDR3: TGCGCCAGCAGCCAAGACCCCTACCCTGTTGAGGGACAGGGATCCTACGAGCAGTACTTC. Amino acid sequence: CASSQDPYPVEGQGSYEQYF.

The chain couples TRBV24-1 to TRBJ2-7; 9 bases are shared with TRBD1. The CDR3 contains 15 residues. CDR1 is KGHDR and CDR2 is SFDVKD in the germline V gene. V lost 6 bases, J lost 7 bases, and 12 bases stayed unmatched. CDR3: CATSKRDRDGGEQYF. DNA for the CDR3: TGTGCCACCAGTAAACGGGACAGGGATGGGGGTGAGCAGTACTTC.

This clone occurred once. The chain joins TRBV7-9 to TRBJ2-1; 9 bases are a match to TRBD2. CDR3 length: 19 amino acids. Germline-derived CDR1 and CDR2 are SEHNR and FQNEAQ (reference sequence). V shed 5 bases, J shed 3 bases, and the junction held 17 bases outside the gene matches. CDR3 nucleotides: TGTGCCAGCAGCCCCCCCACATATTCGGCGGGAGGGGGCTACAATGAGCAGTTCTTC. Protein sequence: CASSPPTYSAGGGYNEQFF. The entire variable domain, with the rest obtained from reference TRBV7-9 and TRBJ2-1, is as follows: DTGVSQNPRHKITKRGQNVTFRCDPISEHNRLYWYRQTLGQGPEFLTYFQNEAQLEKSRLLSDRFSAERPKGSFSTLEIQRTEQGDSAMYLCASSPPTYSAGGGYNEQFFGPGTRLTVL.

The chain has TRBV27 and TRBJ1-2; weak D call: TRBD1 (6 bases). The CDR3 loop spans 16 amino acids. V dropped 3 bases and J dropped 6 bases, with 20 bases sitting between them. In germline, CDR1 is MNHEY, CDR2 SMNVEV (reference sequence). DNA of the CDR3: TGTGCCAGCAGTTTGAACCTCAGGGGCGGCTTGGATGGCTACACCTTC. Its translation is CASSLNLRGGLDGYTF.

The chain carries TRBV6-6 and TRBJ1-4; D gene unclear. This CDR3 is 10 amino acids long. The V end was cut by 9 bases, the J end by 4 bases, with 3 bases between. Germline assignment: CDR1 MNHNY and CDR2 SVGAGI (reference sequence). CDR3 nucleotides: TGTGCCAGTTATAATGAAAAACTGTTTTTT. Translated, it gives CASYNEKLFF.

The chain has TRBV28 and TRBJ1-1; possible D gene TRBD1, 5 bases. Per the germline V gene, CDR1 is MDHEN and CDR2 is SYDVKM. The CDR3 extends over 17 amino acids. V lost 8 bases, J lost 1 base, and 23 bases lay in between. The CDR3 loop reads CASVNRYQGYPNTEAFF. The CDR3 nucleotides read TGTGCCAGCGTTAATAGGTATCAGGGCTACCCGAACACTGAAGCTTTCTTT.

The gene calls are TRBV12-3 or TRBV12-4 and TRBJ2-7; maybe TRBD1 (6 bases). CDR3 length equals 13 residues. V lost 5 bases and J 2 bases, leaving 10 bases between the germline ends. CDR3 bases: TGTGCCAGCAGTCCGGGACACACCTACGAGCAGTACTTC. It encodes CASSPGHTYEQYF.

The chain uses TRBV19 and TRBJ1-5; 8 nucleotides match TRBD1. This CDR3 region has 15 residues. The V gene end was trimmed by 5 bases and the J gene end by 3 bases; junction bases not matched to a gene: 6. The germline V gene encodes CDR1 LNHDA and CDR2 SQIVND (reference sequence). The DNA of the CDR3 is TGTGCCAGTAGTCGGACAGGGCAGGCCAATCAGCCCCAGCATTTT. Amino acid sequence: CASSRTGQANQPQHF.

J is TRBJ2-7 and V is TRBV7-9; weak D call: TRBD1 (6 bases). Germline V gives CDR1 SEHNR, CDR2 FQNEAQ (reference sequence). The CDR3 sequence is 16 residues long. Trimming removed 2 bases from V and 3 bases from J, with 17 bases in between. The CDR3 DNA reads as TGTGCCAGCAGCTTAAGTGGGGGACACCACGACTACGAGCAGTACTTC. It encodes CASSLSGGHHDYEQYF.

This chain connects TRBV5-4 to TRBJ1-1, with D perhaps matching TRBD1 (5 bases). Germline values: CDR1 SGHNT, CDR2 YYREEE (reference sequence). Trimming took off 4 bases at V and 3 bases at J, with 19 bases between the two ends. CDR3 size: 16 residues. This CDR3 is CASSPFMEGSDTEAFF. The CDR3 nucleotides are TGTGCCAGCAGCCCCTTTATGGAGGGGTCGGACACTGAAGCTTTCTTT. Full variable domain (remainder filled in from reference TRBV5-4 and TRBJ1-1): ETGVTQSPTHLIKTRGQQVTLRCSSQSGHNTVSWYQQALGQGPQFIFQYYREEENGRGNFPPRFSGLQFPNYSSELNVNALELDDSALYLCASSPFMEGSDTEAFFGQGTRLTVV.

The rearrangement uses TRBV27 and TRBJ2-7, with D perhaps matching TRBD1 (6 bases). The CDR3 is 13 residues long. CDR1 is MNHEY, CDR2 SMNVEV, per germline (reference sequence). Trimming cost V 5 bases and J 1 base, with 9 bases left between them. DNA for the CDR3: TGTGCCAGCAGTCGACAGGTTTCCTACGAGCAGTACTTC. This translates into CASSRQVSYEQYF.

V usage is TRBV24-1 and J usage is TRBJ2-1, with 14 nucleotides matching TRBD2. CDR3 length equals 17 residues. V was clipped by 4 bases and J by 7 bases; unmatched bases: 8. The germline gives CDR1 KGHDR, CDR2 SFDVKD. The CDR3 region is CATSDLKTSGRGNEQFF. In nucleotides, the CDR3 is TGTGCCACCAGTGACCTGAAGACTAGCGGGAGGGGTAATGAGCAGTTCTTC.

The chain combines TRBV28 with TRBJ1-1; D unclear. With 2 bases removed from V and 3 bases from J, the gap between germline ends came to 10 bases. The CDR3 covers 14 residues. Germline CDR1 and CDR2: MDHEN and SYDVKM. As DNA, the CDR3 is TGTGCCAGCAGTTTAGACGGGGAGGACACTGAAGCTTTCTTT. Protein sequence: CASSLDGEDTEAFF. The whole variable domain, remainder taken from reference TRBV28 and TRBJ1-1, is DVKVTQSSRYLVKRTGEKVFLECVQDMDHENMFWYRQDPGLGLRLIYFSYDVKMKEKGDIPEGYSVSREKKERFSLILESASTNQTSMYLCASSLDGEDTEAFFGQGTRLTVV.

The V gene is TRBV18, the J gene TRBJ2-3; possible D gene TRBD2, 5 bases. Germline loops: CDR1 KGHSH, CDR2 LQKENI. Trimming shortened V by 5 bases and J by 3 bases, and 18 bases separated the two germline ends. This CDR3 is 16 amino acids long. CDR3 in amino acids: CASSESGAGGTDTQYF. The CDR3 DNA sequence: TGTGCCAGCTCAGAGAGCGGAGCCGGAGGAACAGATACGCAGTATTTT.

The genes are TRBV28 and TRBJ1-2, with no clear D. Between the trimmed V and J ends, which lost 1 base and 2 bases, there was a span of 8 bases. The germline gives CDR1 MDHEN, CDR2 SYDVKM. The CDR3 runs 14 residues. The chain's CDR3 is CASSLSGRNYGYTF. In DNA, the CDR3 is TGTGCCAGCAGTTTATCGGGGAGAAACTATGGCTACACCTTC.

This chain joins TRBV12-2 and TRBJ2-3; the D call in the table, TRBD2, was not verified against the DNA. TRBV12-2 is a known pseudogene. The CDR3 is 13 amino acids. The CDR3 DNA is TGTGCAAGTACGGGGGAGGGGGCAGATACGCAGTATTTT. Translation: CASTGEGADTQYF.

This rearrangement joins TRBV29-1 to TRBJ1-1; tentatively, D is TRBD1 (6 bases). This CDR3 has 12 residues. V was trimmed by 5 bases and J by 2 bases, leaving 9 bases between them. The germline CDR1 and CDR2 sequences are SQVTM and ANQGSEA. The CDR3 coding sequence is TGCAGCGTTAAACAGGGAAACACTGAAGCTTTCTTT. Its translation is CSVKQGNTEAFF. The whole variable domain, remainder taken from reference TRBV29-1 and TRBJ1-1, is SAVISQKPSRDICQRGTSLTIQCQVDSQVTMMFWYRQQPGQSLTLIATANQGSEATYESGFVIDKFPISRPNLTFSTLTVSNMSPEDSSIYLCSVKQGNTEAFFGQGTRLTVV.